Listed below are T cell receptor beta chains from one sample, sequenced in a study of vaccination effects on CD4 cells after COVID-19. For these receptors, no antigen is known. Using immunoSEQ multiplex PCR, the repertoire was profiled, and TCRdb retains in-frame clones only, with some absent. The sample has 50,000 to 60,000 clones, more than 60% seen once. Source: CD4+ T cells from PBMCs cultured without peptide, taken before COVID-19 vaccination. All receptors derive from a human donor who received a COVID-19 vaccine. Both conserved end residues are part of each CDR3. Each record gives: CDR3 length, D gene, clone size, V gene, CDR3 protein. A D gene is named only where the DNA matches it firmly. A row's size may be missing; if present it is once, few, many or a size class.

14,.,.,TRBV11-2,CASRTTGGNSPLHF
13,.,.,TRBV7-3,CASSRRAGGEAFF
13,.,.,TRBV27,CASSLAGLGGYTF
14,.,.,TRBV18,CASSADGTNTEAFF
15,.,.,TRBV6-5,CASLKLELGLDTQYF
13,.,few,TRBV6-1,CASSEALRSPLHF
17,.,few,TRBV9,CASSASPTGISGSEAFF
14,.,.,TRBV6-1,CASSEIGQASGYTF
13,.,few,TRBV7-2,CASSLGPGNEQFF
14,.,.,TRBV4-2,CASSGGTANEKLFF
16,TRBD1,.,TRBV7-2,CASSPGQGRHNTEAFF
15,TRBD1,.,TRBV7-3,CASSYPGQGYNEQFF
14,TRBD1,.,TRBV28,CASSPRQGNSPLHF
17,TRBD1,.,TRBV9,CASSARPAGQGQETQYF
16,.,.,TRBV6-1,CASSQVGTSNTGELFF
14,.,.,TRBV6-1,CASSEVSGTDTQYF
11,.,.,TRBV20-1,CSARPLETQYF